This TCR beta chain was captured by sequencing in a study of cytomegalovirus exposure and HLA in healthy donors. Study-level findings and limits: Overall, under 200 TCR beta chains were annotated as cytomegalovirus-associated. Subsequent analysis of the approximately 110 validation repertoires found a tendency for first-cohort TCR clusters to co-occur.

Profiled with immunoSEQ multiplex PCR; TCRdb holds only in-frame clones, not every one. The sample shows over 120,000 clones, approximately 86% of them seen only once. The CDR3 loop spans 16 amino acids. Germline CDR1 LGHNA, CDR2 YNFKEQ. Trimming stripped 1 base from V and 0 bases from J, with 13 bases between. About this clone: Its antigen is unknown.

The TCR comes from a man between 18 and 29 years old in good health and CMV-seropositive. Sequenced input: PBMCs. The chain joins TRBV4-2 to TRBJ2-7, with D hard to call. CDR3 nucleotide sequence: TGTGCCAGCAGCCAAGTGTTTTTGGGCTCCTCCTACGAGCAGTACTTC. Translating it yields CASSQVFLGSSYEQYF.